These 20 T cell receptor beta chains were all obtained from the same sample, sequenced in a study of Graves' ophthalmopathy and Graves' hyperthyroidism. The TCR beta CDR3 regions underwent amplification from RNA transcripts. RT-PCR in the first round used HTBI primers; a second-round multiplex PCR followed. TCRdb passed the multiplex PCR reads through MiXCR, listing each CDR3 protein once. Among about 740,000 distinct CDR3 sequences listed, 35% to 50% were seen once. The material sequenced was peripheral blood. Receptors were obtained from an adult man with Graves' ophthalmopathy.

This clonotype was observed a handful of times. V is TRBV30 and J is TRBJ1-1; a weak D match, TRBD1 (5 bases). The CDR3 is 13 residues long. Germline V gene sequence: CDR1 GTSNPN, CDR2 SVGIG (reference sequence). Trimming took off 2 bases at V and 2 bases at J, with 9 bases between the two ends. In DNA, the CDR3 is TGTGCCTGGAGTAAGGACACCAACACTGAAGCTTTCTTT. Residues: CAWSKDTNTEAFF.

There are many counts of this clonotype. The rearrangement uses TRBV2 and TRBJ1-6; maybe TRBD1 (5 bases). This CDR3 contains 14 residues. Germline V lookup: CDR1 SNHLY, CDR2 FYNNEI. Trimming removed 4 bases from V and 7 bases from J, with 11 bases in between. In DNA form, the CDR3 reads TGTGCCAGCAGTGTCCTGCAGGGAAATTCACCCCTCCACTTT. Its translation is CASSVLQGNSPLHF.

The chain has TRBV19 and TRBJ1-1, with D unresolved. The length of the CDR3 is 15 residues. V was cut by 1 base and J by 2 bases, with 11 bases left in between. Germline loops: CDR1 LNHDA, CDR2 SQIVND (reference sequence). The CDR3 loop reads CASSIGFIHNTEAFF. CDR3 coding DNA: TGTGCCAGTAGTATAGGGTTCATCCACAACACTGAAGCTTTCTTT.

The table lists this clonotype with many counts. This chain connects TRBV10-3 to TRBJ1-1; D perhaps matches TRBD1 (6 bases). Germline V gene sequence: CDR1 ENHRY, CDR2 SYGVKD. The CDR3 extends over 13 amino acids. Trimming shortened V by 7 bases and J by 3 bases, and 12 bases separated the two germline ends. CDR3 region: CAINYREDTEAFF. DNA of the CDR3: TGTGCCATCAATTACAGGGAGGACACTGAAGCTTTCTTT.

This clonotype has ten or more counts. The chain has TRBV9 and TRBJ2-7, with 7 nucleotides matching TRBD2. The CDR3 is 15 amino acids. Trimming removed 0 bases from V and 4 bases from J; junction bases left unmatched: 7. Germline V lookup: CDR1 SGDLS, CDR2 YYNGEE. CDR3 loop: CASSVEDGGRYEQYF. The CDR3 nucleotides are TGTGCCAGCAGCGTAGAAGACGGGGGGAGGTACGAGCAGTACTTC.

The V call is TRBV20-1, the J call TRBJ2-6; unclear D gene. Germline CDR1 reads DFQATT; CDR2 reads SNEGSKA (reference sequence). This CDR3 has 14 amino acids. Trimming removed 0 bases at V and 0 bases at J, with 3 bases between. The CDR3, as DNA: TGCAGTGCTAGAGAACCCTCTGGGGCCAACGTCCTGACTTTC. It translates to CSAREPSGANVLTF.

This sequence joins TRBV20-1 and TRBJ2-7; no firm D call. The CDR3 runs 14 residues. Germline V CDR1 and CDR2: DFQATT, SNEGSKA (reference sequence). V lost 3 bases and J 0 bases, leaving 12 bases between the germline ends. Here the CDR3 reads CSASGWVGSYEQYF. For the CDR3, the DNA is TGCAGTGCTAGTGGATGGGTAGGCTCCTACGAGCAGTACTTC.

This clonotype was detected many times. The V and J genes are TRBV5-1 and TRBJ2-7; 9 bases match TRBD1. Looked up from germline, CDR1 is SGHRS and CDR2 is YFSETQ. The CDR3 is 15 amino acids. Trimming removed 4 bases from V and 1 base from J; junction bases left unmatched: 6. This CDR3 reads CASSLGQGWSYEQYF. DNA of the CDR3: TGCGCCAGCAGCCTGGGACAGGGATGGTCCTACGAGCAGTACTTC. Variable domain in full (rest from reference TRBV5-1 and TRBJ2-7): KAGVTQTPRYLIKTRGQQVTLSCSPISGHRSVSWYQQTPGQGLQFLFEYFSETQRNKGNFPGRFSGRQFSNSRSEMNVSTLELGDSALYLCASSLGQGWSYEQYFGPGTRLTVT.

The V call is TRBV10-3, the J call TRBJ1-2; TRBD1 matches at 9 bases. Trimming took 2 bases from V and 4 from J; bases not matched to a gene: 2. The CDR3 loop spans 14 amino acids. Germline V gives CDR1 ENHRY, CDR2 SYGVKD. CDR3 region: CAISETDRGYGYTF. The CDR3, as DNA: TGTGCCATCAGTGAGACGGACAGGGGCTATGGCTACACCTTC.

This clonotype was counted a few times. The V and J genes are TRBV19 and TRBJ1-3; D perhaps matches TRBD1 (5 bases). V was shortened by 5 bases and J by 2 bases, with 7 bases between the two germline ends. Germline V gives CDR1 LNHDA, CDR2 SQIVND (reference sequence). CDR3 size: 13 residues. Here the CDR3 DNA reads TGTGCCAGTAGTCGGGACCCTGGAAACACCATATATTTT. Translating it yields CASSRDPGNTIYF.

This clonotype was seen only a few times. The chain recombines TRBV2 with TRBJ1-1; a possible D gene is TRBD1 (6 bases). V was pared by 6 bases and J by 0 bases, with 11 bases between. Germline V CDR1 and CDR2: SNHLY, FYNNEI. The CDR3 totals 14 residues. CDR3 DNA: TGTGCCAGCAGGGTGGCAGGGGTGAACACTGAAGCTTTCTTT. It is translated as CASRVAGVNTEAFF.

This clonotype was seen only a few times. V is TRBV25-1 and J is TRBJ2-2; the D is unclear. The CDR3 loop spans 13 amino acids. Germline lookup yields CDR1 MGHDK and CDR2 SYGVNS. CDR3 in amino acids: CASRSANTGELFF. CDR3 DNA sequence: TGTGCTAGTCGTTCGGCAAACACCGGGGAGCTGTTTTTT.

The rearrangement uses TRBV7-3 and TRBJ2-3; TRBD2 matches 7 bases. The CDR3 is 17 residues long. The trim removed 0 bases at V and 1 base at J, leaving 7 bases unmatched. The germline gives CDR1 SGHTA, CDR2 FQGTGA. The CDR3 here is CASSLTRGGAGTDTQYF. The CDR3 DNA is TGTGCCAGCAGCTTAACTCGGGGAGGGGCAGGCACAGATACGCAGTATTTT.

This clonotype was seen at least ten times. The J gene is TRBJ1-5, the V gene TRBV2; D is ambiguous. There are 13 residues in the CDR3. The germline CDR1 and CDR2 sequences are SNHLY and FYNNEI. Trimming left V 7 bases short and J 2 bases short, with 9 bases between. The CDR3 sequence: CASTSAGNQPQHF. The CDR3 DNA reads TGTGCCAGCACATCGGCCGGCAATCAGCCCCAGCATTTT.

In this sample, this clonotype turned up many times. V is TRBV29-1 and J is TRBJ2-7; 8 positions agree with TRBD1. Germline V gives CDR1 SQVTM, CDR2 ANQGSEA. J gave up 7 bases and V 6 bases, and 8 bases lay outside the gene matches. CDR3 length: 12 amino acids. The CDR3 reads CSVRTGPGEQYF. In DNA form, the CDR3 reads TGCAGCGTCAGGACAGGGCCGGGAGAGCAGTACTTC.

The rearrangement links TRBV19 to TRBJ2-7; 10 bases are shared with TRBD2. V shed 9 bases and J 7 bases; nucleotides not matched to a gene: 21. The germline V gene encodes CDR1 LNHDA and CDR2 SQIVND (reference sequence). The CDR3 totals 17 residues. The CDR3 DNA sequence: TGTGCCAGCAGCCCTAACGGAGGTAGCGGGAGGAGGGCTGAGCAGTACTTC. It is translated as CASSPNGGSGRRAEQYF.

A few counts support this clonotype. The chain has TRBV7-2 and TRBJ1-5, with D unresolved. Trimming took 1 base from V and 1 from J, leaving 11 bases between them. The CDR3 contains 16 residues. Looked up from germline, CDR1 is SGHTA and CDR2 is FQGNSA. In nucleotides, the CDR3 is TGTGCCAGCAGCTTAGACATTGCACTGAGCAATCAGCCCCAGCATTTT. Its translation is CASSLDIALSNQPQHF.

This sequence joins TRBV5-4 and TRBJ1-2, with D unresolved. Germline CDR1 reads SGHNT; CDR2 reads YYREEE (reference sequence). The CDR3 loop spans 12 amino acids. Trimming took 5 bases from V and 1 from J, leaving 6 bases between them. CDR3 region: CASRYNNYGYTF. The DNA for the CDR3 is TGTGCCAGCAGGTACAATAACTATGGCTACACCTTC.

The gene calls are TRBV6-4 and TRBJ1-5; D is perhaps TRBD1 (6 bases). The CDR3 spans 11 residues. Trimming pared 5 bases from V and 11 bases from J, leaving 10 bases between. Germline-derived CDR1 and CDR2 are MRHNA and SNTAGT. The CDR3 region has the DNA TGTGCCAGCAGTTCAAGACAGGCCCAGCATTTT. This encodes CASSSRQAQHF.

This clonotype was observed a handful of times. The CDR3 DNA reads as TGCAGCGTTGTAATTGACACCGGGGAGCTGTTTTTT. Its translation: CSVVIDTGELFF. V is TRBV29-1 and J is TRBJ2-2; no firm D call. The CDR3 has 12 residues. V was pared by 4 bases and J by 3 bases, with 6 bases between. CDR1 is SQVTM and CDR2 is ANQGSEA in the germline V gene.